This T cell receptor beta chain was found in a study of neurological immune-mediated disorders (dated 2019 in TCRdb). Turning to the overall study: Using UMI-based sequencing, the study compared peripheral blood TCR-beta repertoires from patients with HTLV-I-associated myelopathy (HAM/TSP), patients with multiple sclerosis, and healthy controls. Longitudinal samples, technical triplicates and paired sorted CD4+ and CD8+ T-cell subsets, alongside PBMC samples, were included among the roughly 96 TCR-beta libraries. Of the approximately 70 subjects in the cohort, around 14 were HAM/TSP patients, some 35 were multiple sclerosis patients, and some 20 were healthy controls. General findings and caveats noted by the study authors: The highest TCR clonal expansion was observed in HAM/TSP patients, whereas the lowest was observed in MS patients, even when compared with healthy controls. Across subjects, expanded clones never shared an identical CDR3 amino acid sequence, which suggests that the TCR-beta repertoires in every group were private.

This clonotype was detected many times. Its antigen is currently not known. One base away there is no much larger clone; base qualities are not given. For unsorted PBMC libraries, 2 million PBMCs were used after storage in RNAlater at -80 degrees C until RNA extraction. Peripheral blood was subjected to Ficoll-Hypaque density gradient centrifugation to isolate PBMCs, which were then cryopreserved in liquid nitrogen. cDNA was synthesized by template-switch 5'RACE using a primer carrying a 10-nucleotide random unique molecular identifier by which each TCR transcript was tagged. Each sequencing run produced over 190 million TCR-beta sequences covering 15-18 subjects. Total RNA was extracted with the RNeasy kit. The KAPA Real-time Library Amplification kit was used to amplify TCR-beta VDJ regions with primers targeting the TCR constant region and the 5'RACE anchor. A first PCR added sample indexes and Illumina adaptors, and a second PCR then raised library yield. After purification with Ampure beads, the TCR product of roughly 650 bp was size-selected on a 2% E-gel SizeSelection system. Before pooling, libraries had their quality checked on a Bioanalyzer, their concentration measured with Qubit, and their quantity determined with the Kapa Library Quantification kit. Libraries were sequenced paired-end 2 x 150 bp on an Illumina HiSeq 2500. To increase sequence diversity, roughly 24-31% phiX was spiked into each library pool. Under the source paper's analysis protocol: Quality-filtered reads were processed with the UMI-based MiGEC pipeline, and over 90% of raw TCR sequences were removed by the MiGEC pipeline during error correction. IMGT germline references were used for alignment of VDJ genes, and clonotypes were defined by a unique CDR3 amino acid sequence together with V-J genes. Clonal expansion, Shannon diversity and CDR3 relatedness were evaluated with VDJtools (CalcPairwiseDistances, ClusterSamples), while phylogenetic trees were built in CLCbio workbench. A clone was classed as expanded if it had 8 or more unique UMIs, a cutoff based on coefficient-of-variation modelling across technical triplicates. TCRdb trimmed the raw reads at Q25, called clones with MiXCR and kept productive beta chains. A single entry per CDR3 protein holds the most common genes and DNA from its merged rows. TCRdb's processing, not the authors', yielded these V and J calls. The sample table holds about 59,000 distinct CDR3 sequences, of which roughly 13% were seen once. The ten biggest clones cover roughly 10% of the sample.

Specimen: PBMCs. The TCR sequence derives from a woman aged 60-75 years with HTLV-1-associated myelopathy (HAM/TSP).

Read as DNA, the sequence is TGCAGCGTTGACGGTCGACTAGCGGGAAGTGAGCAGTTCTTC. It translates as CSVDGRLAGSEQFF. The chain uses TRBV29-1 and TRBJ2-1, and TRBD2 aligns with 11 junction nucleotides. The CDR3, from cysteine to phenylalanine, totals 14 residues. Only CDR3 DNA is held: 42 bases, read in frame from base 1. CDR1 and CDR2 (SQVTM, ANQGSEA) derive from the germline V gene. V is trimmed back by 3 bases and J by 9 bases, and the junction contains 7 bases that no gene match accounts for.